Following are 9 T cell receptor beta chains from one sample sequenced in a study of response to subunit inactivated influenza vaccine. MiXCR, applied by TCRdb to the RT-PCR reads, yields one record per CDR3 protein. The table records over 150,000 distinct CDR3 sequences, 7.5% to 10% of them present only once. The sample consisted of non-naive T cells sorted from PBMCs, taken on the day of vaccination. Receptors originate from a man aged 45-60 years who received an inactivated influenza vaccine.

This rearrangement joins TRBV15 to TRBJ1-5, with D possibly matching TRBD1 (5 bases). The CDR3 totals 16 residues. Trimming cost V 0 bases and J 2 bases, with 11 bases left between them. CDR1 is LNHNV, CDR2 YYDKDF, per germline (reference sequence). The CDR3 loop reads CATSRDPIRGNQPQHF. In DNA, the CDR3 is TGTGCCACCAGCAGAGATCCTATCAGGGGCAATCAGCCCCAGCATTTT.

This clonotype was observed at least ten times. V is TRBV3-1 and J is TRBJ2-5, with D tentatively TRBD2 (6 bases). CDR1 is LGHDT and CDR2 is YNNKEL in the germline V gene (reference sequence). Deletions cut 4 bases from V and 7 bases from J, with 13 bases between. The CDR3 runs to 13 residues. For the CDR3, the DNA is TGTGCCAGCAGCCCACGTTCGGAGGGGACCCAGTACTTC. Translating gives CASSPRSEGTQYF.

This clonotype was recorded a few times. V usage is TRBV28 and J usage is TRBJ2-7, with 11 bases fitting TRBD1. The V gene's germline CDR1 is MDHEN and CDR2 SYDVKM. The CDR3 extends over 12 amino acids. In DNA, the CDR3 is TGTAAATCCGGGACAGGGGGTTACGAGCAGTACTTC. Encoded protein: CKSGTGGYEQYF.

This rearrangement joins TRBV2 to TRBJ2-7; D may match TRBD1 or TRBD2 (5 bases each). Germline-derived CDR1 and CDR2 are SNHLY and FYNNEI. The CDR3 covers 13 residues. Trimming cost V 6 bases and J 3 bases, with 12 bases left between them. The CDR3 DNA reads TGTGCCAGCAGCATCGGGACGATCTACGAGCAGTACTTC. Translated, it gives CASSIGTIYEQYF.

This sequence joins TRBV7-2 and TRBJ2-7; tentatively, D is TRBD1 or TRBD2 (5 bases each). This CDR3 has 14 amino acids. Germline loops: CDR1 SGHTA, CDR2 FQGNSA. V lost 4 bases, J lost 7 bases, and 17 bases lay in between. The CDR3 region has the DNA TGTGCCAGCAGCTCCGGGACCTACGGTGGTGAGCAGTACTTC. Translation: CASSSGTYGGEQYF.

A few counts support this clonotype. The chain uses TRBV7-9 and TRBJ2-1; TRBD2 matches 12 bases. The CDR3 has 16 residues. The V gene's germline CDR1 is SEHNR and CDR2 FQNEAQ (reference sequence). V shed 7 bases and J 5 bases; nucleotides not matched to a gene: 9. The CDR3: CASILAGGPWDNEQFF. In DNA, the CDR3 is TGTGCCAGCATCCTAGCGGGAGGGCCTTGGGACAATGAGCAGTTCTTC.

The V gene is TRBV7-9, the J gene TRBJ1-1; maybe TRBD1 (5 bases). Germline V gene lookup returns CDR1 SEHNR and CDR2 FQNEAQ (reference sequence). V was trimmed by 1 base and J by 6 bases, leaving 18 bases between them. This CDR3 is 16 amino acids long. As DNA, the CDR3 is TGTGCCAGCAGCTTAGGGGGCGAAGGGGAGGCGGCTGAAGCTTTCTTT. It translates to CASSLGGEGEAAEAFF.

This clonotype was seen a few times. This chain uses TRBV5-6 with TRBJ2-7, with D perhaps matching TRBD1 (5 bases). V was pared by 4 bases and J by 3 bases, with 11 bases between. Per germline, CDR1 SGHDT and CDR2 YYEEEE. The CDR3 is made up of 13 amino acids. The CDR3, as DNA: TGTGCCAGCAGCACGGACACCCTCTACGAGCAGTACTTC. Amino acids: CASSTDTLYEQYF.

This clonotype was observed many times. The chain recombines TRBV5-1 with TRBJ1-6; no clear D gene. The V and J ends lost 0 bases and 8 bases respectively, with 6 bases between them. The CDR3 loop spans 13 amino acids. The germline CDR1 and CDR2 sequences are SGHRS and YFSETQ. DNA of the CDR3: TGCGCCAGCAGCTTGGTTTCAGATTCACCCCTCCACTTT. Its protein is CASSLVSDSPLHF.